These 27 T cell receptor beta chains originate from one sample sequenced in a study of T cell repertoires in cytomegalovirus infection. TCRdb redid the calling of the reads with MiXCR, one entry per CDR3 protein. The sample holds around 490,000 distinct CDR3 sequences; about a quarter are singletons and the top ten take less than 15%. Input material: PBMCs. The receptors come from a human donor in good health (CMV status not recorded). Some clones in this sample may be carry-over from other donors' samples.

This clonotype was found a few times. The rearrangement links TRBV4-3 to TRBJ2-1; the D is unclear. V lost 0 bases and J lost 2, with 11 bases in between. CDR3 length: 16 amino acids. Germline lookup yields CDR1 LGHNA and CDR2 YSLEER. The CDR3 nucleotides are TGCGCCAGCAGCCAAGAGACAACTATAGCCTACAATGAGCAGTTCTTC. It is translated as CASSQETTIAYNEQFF.

V and J are TRBV11-2 and TRBJ1-6; TRBD1 matches at 7 bases. V dropped 1 base and J dropped 3; count of bases not matched to a gene: 6. Germline loops: CDR1 SGHAT, CDR2 FQNNGV. This CDR3 has 17 amino acids. CDR3 nucleotide sequence: TGTGCCAGCAGCTTAGTCCAGGGGGTGAACTATAATTCACCCCTCCACTTT. Residues: CASSLVQGVNYNSPLHF.

The rearrangement uses TRBV11-3 and TRBJ2-1; 7 nucleotides align to TRBD1. The J segment lost 8 bases and the V segment lost 3 bases, leaving 10 bases of the junction unmatched. Germline-derived CDR1 and CDR2 are SGHNT and YENEEA. CDR3 length: 15 residues. In nucleotides, the CDR3 is TGTGCCAGCAGCTTCTCCTCGACAGGGAGACATGAGCAGTTCTTC. Its protein product is CASSFSSTGRHEQFF.

This clonotype was seen more than once but under ten times. The chain has TRBV7-2 and TRBJ2-7; TRBD1 agrees at 9 bases. Per germline, CDR1 SGHTA and CDR2 FQGNSA. The CDR3 totals 13 residues. With V trimmed by 7 bases and J by 2 bases, 3 bases remained unmatched. DNA of the CDR3: TGTGCCAGCACCCGACAGGGGGCCTACGAGCAGTACTTC. Translation gives CASTRQGAYEQYF.

The chain couples TRBV20-1 to TRBJ2-5; TRBD1 agrees at 10 bases. The CDR3 is 16 amino acids. The germline V gene has CDR1 DFQATT and CDR2 SNEGSKA (reference sequence). V shed 0 bases, J shed 7 bases, and the junction held 11 bases outside the gene matches. The CDR3 loop reads CSAREAGTGAWGTQYF. The CDR3 nucleotides are TGCAGTGCTAGAGAGGCCGGGACAGGGGCTTGGGGGACCCAGTACTTC.

The chain couples TRBV5-1 to TRBJ2-7; maybe TRBD2 (5 bases). Looked up from germline, CDR1 is SGHRS and CDR2 is YFSETQ. This CDR3 is 13 amino acids long. V was shortened by 3 bases and J by 3 bases, with 10 bases between the two germline ends. The CDR3 coding sequence is TGCGCCAGCAGCTCGCCCGGGGACTACGAGCAGTACTTC. Translation: CASSSPGDYEQYF.

The chain uses TRBV4-3 and TRBJ2-5; 8 nucleotides match TRBD1. In germline, CDR1 is LGHNA, CDR2 YSLEER. This CDR3 has 16 residues. The ends lost 0 bases at V and 5 bases at J; junction bases unmatched: 8. The CDR3 region has the DNA TGCGCCAGCAGCCAAGATCTGCAGGGGGCTAGGGAGACCCAGTACTTC. Residues: CASSQDLQGARETQYF.

The rearrangement joins TRBV5-4 to TRBJ2-7, with D perhaps TRBD2 (7 bases). CDR1 and CDR2 from the germline V gene are SGHNT and YYREEE (reference sequence). Trimming took off 4 bases at V and 6 bases at J, with 23 bases between the two ends. This CDR3 is 16 amino acids long. The CDR3 loop reads CASSHVLAETGSEQYF. CDR3 in DNA: TGTGCCAGCAGCCACGTCCTAGCGGAGACAGGCTCCGAGCAGTACTTC.

In its sample, this clonotype was seen many times. The chain uses TRBV6-2 or TRBV6-3 and TRBJ2-7, with TRBD2 as a possible D gene (5 bases). The CDR3 runs 14 residues. Germline V gives CDR1 MNHEY, CDR2 SVGEGT. The ends were cut back, 7 bases at V and 2 bases at J, with 15 bases in the middle. CDR3 DNA: TGTGCCAGCAATAAGGACTCAGCAGCCTACGAGCAGTACGTC. Its protein product is CASNKDSAAYEQYV.

This clonotype was counted only a few times. V gene TRBV2 combines with J gene TRBJ2-5; 10 positions agree with TRBD2. The V segment lost 6 bases and the J segment 5 bases; nucleotides outside the gene matches: 12. The germline V gene encodes CDR1 SNHLY and CDR2 FYNNEI. This CDR3 region has 16 residues. CDR3: CASRALSGRARETQYF. The CDR3 DNA reads TGTGCCAGCAGGGCCTTAAGCGGGAGGGCCAGGGAGACCCAGTACTTC.

This clonotype was picked up a small number of times. The chain links TRBV30 to TRBJ1-2; 8 nucleotides agree with TRBD1. This CDR3 has 11 residues. Per the germline V gene, CDR1 is GTSNPN and CDR2 is SVGIG (reference sequence). The V gene end was trimmed by 0 bases and the J gene end by 13 bases; junction bases not matched to a gene: 4. CDR3 residues: CAWSVDQGATF. CDR3 sequence (DNA): TGTGCCTGGAGTGTGGATCAGGGGGCCACCTTC.

This clonotype appeared a few times. The rearrangement joins TRBV19 to TRBJ1-4; maybe TRBD1 (6 bases). The CDR3 covers 12 residues. Germline-derived CDR1 and CDR2 are LNHDA and SQIVND (reference sequence). The V gene lost 6 bases and the J gene lost 8 bases, with 10 bases spanning the gap. The CDR3 sequence is CASRDSTEKLFF. The CDR3 nucleotides are TGTGCCAGTAGGGACAGTACCGAAAAACTGTTTTTT. The variable domain in full, with the rest retrieved from reference TRBV19 and TRBJ1-4, is DGGITQSPKYLFRKEGQNVTLSCEQNLNHDAMYWYRQDPGQGLRLIYYSQIVNDFQKGDIAEGYSVSREKKESFPLTVTSAQKNPTAFYLCASRDSTEKLFFGSGTQLSVL.

The rearrangement joins TRBV6-4 to TRBJ1-5, with D perhaps TRBD1 (5 bases). Trimming removed 3 bases from V and 3 bases from J, with 6 bases in between. The length of the CDR3 is 13 residues. Germline-derived CDR1 and CDR2 are MRHNA and SNTAGT. CDR3 in amino acids: CASSEDNNQPQHF. The CDR3 DNA follows: TGTGCCAGCAGTGAGGACAACAATCAGCCCCAGCATTTT.

The V and J genes are TRBV10-3 and TRBJ1-1; D might be TRBD1 (5 bases). V lost 9 bases and J 0 bases, leaving 17 bases between the germline ends. The CDR3 has 15 amino acids. The germline V gene has CDR1 ENHRY and CDR2 SYGVKD. CDR3 sequence (DNA): TGTGCCATGTCAACGGCCCGGACAATGAACACTGAAGCTTTCTTT. Its protein product is CAMSTARTMNTEAFF.

This clonotype has a handful of counts. The V call is TRBV7-8, the J call TRBJ2-7; 7 nucleotides line up with TRBD1. Trimming took 2 bases from V and 5 from J; bases not matched to a gene: 18. Per germline, CDR1 SGHVS and CDR2 FQNEAQ. This CDR3 is built from 18 residues. The CDR3, as DNA: TGTGCCAGCAGCTTACCAGAATTGACAGGGCTCGTTGGGGACGAGCAGTACTTC. It is translated as CASSLPELTGLVGDEQYF.

This clonotype was detected a few times. The chain joins TRBV7-9 to TRBJ2-7, with unresolved D. This CDR3 spans 13 amino acids. Looked up from germline, CDR1 is SEHNR and CDR2 is FQNEAQ (reference sequence). Between the trimmed V and J ends, which lost 2 bases and 2 bases, there was a span of 7 bases. CDR3 nucleotides: TGTGCCAGCAGCTTAACAAAGGCCTACGAGCAGTACTTC. Translating it yields CASSLTKAYEQYF.

The chain links TRBV5-1 to TRBJ1-1; the D gene is possibly TRBD1 (5 bases). The CDR3 totals 15 residues. The germline CDR1 and CDR2 sequences are SGHRS and YFSETQ. V was clipped by 3 bases and J by 4 bases, with 16 bases between them. The CDR3 protein is CASSSPAGLSTEAFF. The CDR3 nucleotides read TGCGCCAGCAGCTCCCCTGCGGGACTGAGCACTGAAGCTTTCTTT.

The rearrangement uses TRBV2 and TRBJ2-2, with D possibly being TRBD2 (6 bases). V lost 9 bases and J lost 6, with 17 bases in between. CDR3 length: 14 amino acids. CDR1 and CDR2 from the germline V gene are SNHLY and FYNNEI. The CDR3: CASRLVRYAGELFF. The CDR3 DNA sequence: TGTGCCAGTAGACTAGTTCGGTACGCCGGGGAGCTGTTTTTT.

V usage is TRBV6-2 or TRBV6-3 and J usage is TRBJ2-1; 14 nucleotides agree with TRBD2. The CDR3 spans 16 residues. The germline V gene has CDR1 MNHEY and CDR2 SVGEGT. Trimming at V came to 6 bases and at J to 9 bases, leaving 10 bases not matched to a gene. Here the CDR3 reads CASSRQGLAGVIEQFF. For the CDR3, the DNA is TGTGCCAGCAGCCGCCAGGGACTAGCGGGAGTCATTGAGCAGTTCTTC.

The CDR3 protein is CASSTDRQGSIEAFF. CDR3 coding DNA: TGTGCCAGCAGCACCGACCGACAGGGGTCGATCGAAGCTTTCTTT. This chain uses TRBV12-3 or TRBV12-4 with TRBJ1-1; 8 nucleotides line up with TRBD1. V dropped 6 bases and J dropped 8; count of bases not matched to a gene: 14. This CDR3 is 15 amino acids long.

For the CDR3, the DNA is TGTGCCAGCAGCACCACTTGGACTGGCCAGGGAGCAGATACGCAGTATTTT. Translating it yields CASSTTWTGQGADTQYF. The rearrangement uses TRBV11-3 and TRBJ2-3; tentatively, D is TRBD1 or TRBD2 (5 bases each). Germline-derived CDR1 and CDR2 are SGHNT and YENEEA. V was trimmed by 5 bases and J by 4 bases, leaving 22 bases between them. This CDR3 spans 17 amino acids.

This clonotype showed up just a few times. Germline is not matched at one junction end, which may reflect a read error. This chain uses TRBV7-2 with TRBJ2-1; 14 nucleotides line up with TRBD2. CDR3 size: 13 residues. CDR1 is SGHTA, CDR2 FQGNSA, per germline. The CDR3 DNA follows: TGTGCCAGCAGCCAGACTAGCGGGAGGGCCGGATCCTTC. This sequence encodes CASSQTSGRAGSF. Based on the CDR3 plus reference TRBV7-2 and TRBJ2-1, the full variable domain is GAGVSQSPSNKVTEKGKDVELRCDPISGHTALYWYRQSLGQGLEFLIYFQGNSAPDKSGLPSDRFSAERTGGSVSTLTIQRTQQEDSAVYLCASSQTSGRAGSFGPGTRLTVL.

The chain has TRBV10-3 and TRBJ2-1, with 8 nucleotides matching TRBD2. The CDR3 is 17 residues long. The germline V gene has CDR1 ENHRY and CDR2 SYGVKD. Germline trimming cut 0 bases from V and 10 bases from J; bases unmatched to any gene: 14. The CDR3 spells CAISESKLAEGGSEQFF. The CDR3, as DNA: TGTGCCATCAGTGAGTCGAAACTAGCGGAAGGGGGTAGCGAGCAGTTCTTC.

This clonotype has just a few counts. V and J are TRBV7-2 and TRBJ2-7, with 9 bases that match TRBD1. The CDR3 spans 17 residues. V shed 7 bases, J shed 6 bases, and the junction held 19 bases outside the gene matches. Germline V gene data show CDR1 as SGHTA and CDR2 as FQGNSA. The CDR3 spells CASTLLRDRVGPCEQYV. In DNA form, the CDR3 reads TGTGCCAGCACCCTACTCCGGGACAGGGTAGGCCCCTGCGAGCAGTACGTC.

The chain combines TRBV6-6 with TRBJ2-1; 11 bases fit TRBD2. V lost 8 bases to trimming and J lost 4 bases; unmatched junction nucleotides: 10. The germline V gene has CDR1 MNHNY and CDR2 SVGAGI (reference sequence). This CDR3 has 16 residues. CDR3 loop: CASGSGTSGTYNEQFF. DNA for the CDR3: TGTGCCAGCGGGTCCGGGACTAGCGGTACTTACAATGAGCAGTTCTTC.

This clonotype came up many times. The chain has TRBV7-9 and TRBJ1-3; 10 bases are shared with TRBD1. Germline values: CDR1 SEHNR, CDR2 FQNEAQ (reference sequence). This CDR3 comprises 14 residues. V lost 5 bases and J lost 3; bases outside the gene matches: 1. DNA for the CDR3: TGTGCCAGCAGCCGGACAGGGGGTGGAAACACCATATATTTT. Protein: CASSRTGGGNTIYF.

This clonotype appeared a few times. J is TRBJ1-5 and V is TRBV7-2; D is unclear. From germline, CDR1 is SGHTA and CDR2 FQGNSA. Trimming cost V 3 bases and J 6 bases, with 9 bases left between them. This CDR3 has 13 residues. The CDR3 nucleotides are TGTGCCAGCAGCTTTCTATGGCTTCAGCCCCAGCATTTT. Amino acids: CASSFLWLQPQHF.